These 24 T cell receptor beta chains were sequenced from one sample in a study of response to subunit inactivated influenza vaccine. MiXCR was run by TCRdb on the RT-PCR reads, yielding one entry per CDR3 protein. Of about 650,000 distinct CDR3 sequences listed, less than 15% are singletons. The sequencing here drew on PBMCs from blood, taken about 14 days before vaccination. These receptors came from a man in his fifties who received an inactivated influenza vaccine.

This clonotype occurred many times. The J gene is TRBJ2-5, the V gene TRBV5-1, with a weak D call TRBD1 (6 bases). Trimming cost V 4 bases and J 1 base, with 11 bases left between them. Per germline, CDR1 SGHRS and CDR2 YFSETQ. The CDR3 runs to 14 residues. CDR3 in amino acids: CASSNRDIQETQYF. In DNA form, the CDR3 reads TGCGCCAGCAGCAACCGGGACATCCAAGAGACCCAGTACTTC. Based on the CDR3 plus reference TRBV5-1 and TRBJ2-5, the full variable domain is KAGVTQTPRYLIKTRGQQVTLSCSPISGHRSVSWYQQTPGQGLQFLFEYFSETQRNKGNFPGRFSGRQFSNSRSEMNVSTLELGDSALYLCASSNRDIQETQYFGPGTRLLVL.

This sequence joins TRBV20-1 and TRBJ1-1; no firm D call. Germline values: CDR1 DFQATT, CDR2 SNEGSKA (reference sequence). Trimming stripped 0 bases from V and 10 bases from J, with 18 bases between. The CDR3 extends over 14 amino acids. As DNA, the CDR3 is TGCAGTGCTAGAGATCGAGACCCTCCCTGGGGAGCTTTCTTT. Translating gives CSARDRDPPWGAFF.

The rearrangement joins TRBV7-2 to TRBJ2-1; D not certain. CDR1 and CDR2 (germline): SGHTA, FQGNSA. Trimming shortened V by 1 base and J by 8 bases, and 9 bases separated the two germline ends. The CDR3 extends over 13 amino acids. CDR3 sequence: CASSLGTEYEQFF. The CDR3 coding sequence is TGTGCCAGCAGCTTAGGTACCGAGTATGAGCAGTTCTTC.

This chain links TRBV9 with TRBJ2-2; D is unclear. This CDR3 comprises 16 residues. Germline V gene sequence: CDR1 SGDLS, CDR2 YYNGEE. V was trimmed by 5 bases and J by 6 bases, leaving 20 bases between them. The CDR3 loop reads CASSEKDYPDPGELFF. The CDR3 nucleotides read TGTGCCAGCAGTGAGAAGGATTACCCAGACCCCGGGGAGCTGTTTTTT.

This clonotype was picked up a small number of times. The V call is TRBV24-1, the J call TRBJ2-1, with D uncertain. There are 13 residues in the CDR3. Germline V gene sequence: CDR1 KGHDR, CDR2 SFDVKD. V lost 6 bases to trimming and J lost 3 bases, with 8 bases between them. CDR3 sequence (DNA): TGTGCCACCAGTCCCGGATTCTACAATGAGCAGTTCTTC. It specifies CATSPGFYNEQFF.

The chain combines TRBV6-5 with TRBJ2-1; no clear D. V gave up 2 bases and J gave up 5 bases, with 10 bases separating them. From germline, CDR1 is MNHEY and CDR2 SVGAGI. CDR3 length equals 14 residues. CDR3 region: CASSYRRIHNEQFF. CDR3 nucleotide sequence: TGTGCCAGCAGTTACAGGAGAATACACAATGAGCAGTTCTTC.

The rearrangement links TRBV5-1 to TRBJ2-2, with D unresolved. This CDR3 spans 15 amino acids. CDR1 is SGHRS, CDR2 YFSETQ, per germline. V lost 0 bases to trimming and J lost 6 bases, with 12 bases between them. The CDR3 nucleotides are TGCGCCAGCAGCTTGGAGGCACACCTTTCCGGGGAGCTGTTTTTT. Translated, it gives CASSLEAHLSGELFF.

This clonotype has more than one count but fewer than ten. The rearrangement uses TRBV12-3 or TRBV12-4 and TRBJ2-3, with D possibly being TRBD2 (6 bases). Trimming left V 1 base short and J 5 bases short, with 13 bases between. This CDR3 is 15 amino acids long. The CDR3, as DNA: TGTGCCAGCAGTTTAGGGAGGGGTGGCGGAGATACGCAGTATTTT. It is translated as CASSLGRGGGDTQYF.

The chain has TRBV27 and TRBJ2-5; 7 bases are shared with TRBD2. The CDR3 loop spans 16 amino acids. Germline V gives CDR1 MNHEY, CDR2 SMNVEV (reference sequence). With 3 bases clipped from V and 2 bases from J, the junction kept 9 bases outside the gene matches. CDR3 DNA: TGTGCCAGCAGTTTGGGTCGGCGGGGGAGTCAAGAGACCCAGTACTTC. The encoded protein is CASSLGRRGSQETQYF.

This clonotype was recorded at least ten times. The chain's CDR3 is CASSLYLVLGGTDTQYF. The CDR3 bases are TGCGCCAGCAGCTTGTATCTCGTGCTGGGGGGCACAGATACGCAGTATTTT. The V and J genes are TRBV5-1 and TRBJ2-3; TRBD1 or TRBD2 may be the D gene (5 bases each). The CDR3 has 17 residues. Germline lookup yields CDR1 SGHRS and CDR2 YFSETQ. Between the trimmed V and J ends, which lost 1 base and 1 base, there was a span of 16 bases.

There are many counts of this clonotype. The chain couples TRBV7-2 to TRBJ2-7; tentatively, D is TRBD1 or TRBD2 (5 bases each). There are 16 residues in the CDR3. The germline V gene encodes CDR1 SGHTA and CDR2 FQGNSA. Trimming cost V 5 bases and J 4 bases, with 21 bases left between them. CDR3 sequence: CASSINGDPFSYEQYF. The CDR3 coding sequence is TGTGCCAGCAGCATAAACGGGGACCCGTTTTCATACGAGCAGTACTTC.

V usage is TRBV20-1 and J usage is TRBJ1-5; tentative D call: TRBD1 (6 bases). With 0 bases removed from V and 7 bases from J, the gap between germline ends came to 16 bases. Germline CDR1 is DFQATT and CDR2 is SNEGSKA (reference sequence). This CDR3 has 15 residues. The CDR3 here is CSARDTGMYVQPQHF. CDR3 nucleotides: TGCAGTGCTAGAGATACAGGGATGTACGTACAGCCCCAGCATTTT.

CDR3 nucleotide sequence: TGTGCCACCAGTGACGTGACTAGCGGGGGCCTCTCCTACAATGAGCAGTTCTTC. Translated, it gives CATSDVTSGGLSYNEQFF. This chain uses TRBV24-1 with TRBJ2-1; 12 bases map to TRBD2. Germline assignment: CDR1 KGHDR and CDR2 SFDVKD. The CDR3 spans 18 residues. With 4 bases clipped from V and 0 bases from J, the junction kept 6 bases outside the gene matches.

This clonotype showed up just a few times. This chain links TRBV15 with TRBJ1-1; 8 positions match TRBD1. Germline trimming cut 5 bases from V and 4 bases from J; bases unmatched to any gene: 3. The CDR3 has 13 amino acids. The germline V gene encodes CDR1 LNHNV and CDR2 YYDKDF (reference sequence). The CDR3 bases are TGTGCCACCAGCCCGACAGGGGCCACTGAAGCTTTCTTT. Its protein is CATSPTGATEAFF. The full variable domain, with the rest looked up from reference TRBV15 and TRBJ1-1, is DAMVIQNPRYQVTQFGKPVTLSCSQTLNHNVMYWYQQKSSQAPKLLFHYYDKDFNNEADTPDNFQSRRPNTSFCFLDIRSPGLGDTAMYLCATSPTGATEAFFGQGTRLTVV.

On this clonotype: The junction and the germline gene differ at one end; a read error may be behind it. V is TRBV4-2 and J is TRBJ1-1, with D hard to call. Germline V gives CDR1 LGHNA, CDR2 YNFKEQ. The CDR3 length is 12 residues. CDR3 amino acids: CASSQESGPRIF. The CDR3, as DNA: TGTGCCAGCAGCCAAGAGTCGGGCCCCCGGATCTTT.

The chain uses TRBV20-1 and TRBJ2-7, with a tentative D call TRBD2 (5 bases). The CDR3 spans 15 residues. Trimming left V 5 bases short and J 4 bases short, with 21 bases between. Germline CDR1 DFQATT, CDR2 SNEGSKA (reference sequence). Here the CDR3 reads CSAWGVRGPGYEQYF. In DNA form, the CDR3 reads TGCAGTGCTTGGGGAGTTAGAGGGCCGGGGTACGAGCAGTACTTC.

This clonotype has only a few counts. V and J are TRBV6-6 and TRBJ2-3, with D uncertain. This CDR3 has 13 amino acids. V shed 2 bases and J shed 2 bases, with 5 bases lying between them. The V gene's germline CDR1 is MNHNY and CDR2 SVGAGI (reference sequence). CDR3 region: CASSYGYTDTQYF. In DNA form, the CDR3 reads TGTGCCAGCAGTTACGGATACACAGATACGCAGTATTTT.

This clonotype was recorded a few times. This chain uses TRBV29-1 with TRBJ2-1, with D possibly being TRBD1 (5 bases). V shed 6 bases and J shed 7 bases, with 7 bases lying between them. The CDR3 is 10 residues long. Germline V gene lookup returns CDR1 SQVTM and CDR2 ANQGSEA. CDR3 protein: CSVSGNEQFF. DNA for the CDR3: TGCAGCGTCTCAGGGAATGAGCAGTTCTTC.

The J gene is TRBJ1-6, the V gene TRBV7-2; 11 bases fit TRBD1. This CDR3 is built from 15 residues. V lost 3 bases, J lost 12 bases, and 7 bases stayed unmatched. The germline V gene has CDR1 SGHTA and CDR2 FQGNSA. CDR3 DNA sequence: TGTGCCAGCAGCTTGGGGGGGACAGGGGGTGTACCCCTCCACTTT. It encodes CASSLGGTGGVPLHF.

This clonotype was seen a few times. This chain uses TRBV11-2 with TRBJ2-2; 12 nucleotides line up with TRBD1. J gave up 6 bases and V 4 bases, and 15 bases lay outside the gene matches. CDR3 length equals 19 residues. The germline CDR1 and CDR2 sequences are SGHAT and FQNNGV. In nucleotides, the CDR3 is TGTGCCAGCAGCTCCTCACGCCGGGACAGGGGGCAGTGGTCCGGGGAGCTGTTTTTT. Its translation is CASSSSRRDRGQWSGELFF.

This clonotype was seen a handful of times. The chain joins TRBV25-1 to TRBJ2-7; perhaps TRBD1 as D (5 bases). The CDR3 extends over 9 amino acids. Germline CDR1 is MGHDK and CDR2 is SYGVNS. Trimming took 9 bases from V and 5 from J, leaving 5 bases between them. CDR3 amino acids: CARGDEQYF. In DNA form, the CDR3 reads TGTGCCAGAGGGGACGAGCAGTACTTC.

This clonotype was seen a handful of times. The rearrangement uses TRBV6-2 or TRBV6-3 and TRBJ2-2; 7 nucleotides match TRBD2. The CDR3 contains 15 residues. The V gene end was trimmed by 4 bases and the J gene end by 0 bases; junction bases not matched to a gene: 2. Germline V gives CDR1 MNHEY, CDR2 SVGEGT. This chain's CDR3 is CASSFLAANTGELFF. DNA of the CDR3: TGTGCCAGCAGTTTCCTAGCGGCGAACACCGGGGAGCTGTTTTTT.

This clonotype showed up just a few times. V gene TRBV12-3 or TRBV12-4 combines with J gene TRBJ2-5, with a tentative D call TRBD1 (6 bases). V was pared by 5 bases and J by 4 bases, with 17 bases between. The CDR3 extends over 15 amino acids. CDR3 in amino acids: CASSLQGTWGETQYF. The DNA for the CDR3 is TGTGCCAGCAGTCTCCAGGGGACCTGGGGAGAGACCCAGTACTTC.

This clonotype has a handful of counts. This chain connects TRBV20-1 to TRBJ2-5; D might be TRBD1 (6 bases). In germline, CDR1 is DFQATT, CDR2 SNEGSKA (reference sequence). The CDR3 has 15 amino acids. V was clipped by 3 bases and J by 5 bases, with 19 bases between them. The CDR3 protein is CSASFRTAFFETQYF. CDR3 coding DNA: TGCAGTGCTAGCTTTCGGACAGCCTTTTTCGAGACCCAGTACTTC.